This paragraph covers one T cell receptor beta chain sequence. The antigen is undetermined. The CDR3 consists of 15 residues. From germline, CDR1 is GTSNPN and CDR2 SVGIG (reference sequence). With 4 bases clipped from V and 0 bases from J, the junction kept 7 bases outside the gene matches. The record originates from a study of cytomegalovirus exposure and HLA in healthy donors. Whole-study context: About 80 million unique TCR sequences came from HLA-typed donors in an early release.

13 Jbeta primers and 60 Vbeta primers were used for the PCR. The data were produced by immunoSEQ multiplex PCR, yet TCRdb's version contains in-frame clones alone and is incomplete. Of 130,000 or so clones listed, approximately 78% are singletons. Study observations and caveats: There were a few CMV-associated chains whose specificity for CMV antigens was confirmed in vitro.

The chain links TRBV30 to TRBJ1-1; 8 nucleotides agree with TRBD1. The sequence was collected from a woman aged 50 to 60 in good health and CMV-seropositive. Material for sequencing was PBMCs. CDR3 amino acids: CAWKRDRTLNTEAFF. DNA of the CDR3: TGTGCCTGGAAAAGGGACAGGACTTTGAACACTGAAGCTTTCTTT.